One sample yielded the 26 T cell receptor beta chains listed below, sequenced in a study of long-term antiretroviral therapy in people with HIV. Version v3.0 of the immunoSEQ assay ran at survey level. Repertoires were generated with immunoSEQ multiplex PCR, while TCRdb's copy carries only in-frame clones and drops some. The sample carries around 43,000 clones, about 95% recorded once. The specimen comprised unsorted PBMCs, sampled just over 9 years after starting antiretroviral therapy. The receptors were sampled from a man aged 30 to 45 with HIV.

The rearrangement links TRBV21-1 to TRBJ2-7; no DNA check was done on the table's D call, TRBD1. TRBV21-1 is a pseudogene segment. CDR3 length equals 14 residues. The CDR3 sequence is CASSKGGQGYEQYV. For the CDR3, the DNA is TGTGCCAGCAGCAAAGGAGGACAGGGTTACGAGCAGTACGTC.

V and J are TRBV5-4 and TRBJ2-7; 7 nucleotides agree with TRBD1. This CDR3 contains 15 residues. V dropped 4 bases and J dropped 0; count of bases not matched to a gene: 7. The germline V gene encodes CDR1 SGHNT and CDR2 YYREEE (reference sequence). The CDR3 region has the DNA TGTGCCAGCAGCAACAGGGGAACAAGCTCCTACGAGCAGTACTTC. Encoded protein: CASSNRGTSSYEQYF. The whole variable domain, remainder taken from reference TRBV5-4 and TRBJ2-7, is ETGVTQSPTHLIKTRGQQVTLRCSSQSGHNTVSWYQQALGQGPQFIFQYYREEENGRGNFPPRFSGLQFPNYSSELNVNALELDDSALYLCASSNRGTSSYEQYFGPGTRLTVT.

The gene calls are TRBV29-1 and TRBJ1-3; D is undetermined. CDR1 SQVTM and CDR2 ANQGSEA come from the germline V gene. This CDR3 comprises 13 residues. V gave up 7 bases and J gave up 0 bases, with 10 bases separating them. DNA for the CDR3: TGCAGCGCCATGAGCCTCTCTGGAAACACCATATATTTT. This encodes CSAMSLSGNTIYF.

V usage is TRBV5-6 and J usage is TRBJ2-5; TRBD2 aligns across 7 bases. Germline CDR1 SGHDT, CDR2 YYEEEE. The CDR3 contains 15 residues. After removal of 4 bases from V and 3 bases from J, the junction contained 9 bases not matched to a gene. The CDR3 sequence: CASSHYWGGKETQYF. CDR3 sequence (DNA): TGTGCCAGCAGCCATTACTGGGGGGGGAAAGAGACCCAGTACTTC.

J is TRBJ1-4 and V is TRBV5-1, with unresolved D. Trimming stripped 4 bases from V and 5 bases from J, with 12 bases between. In germline, CDR1 is SGHRS, CDR2 YFSETQ. The CDR3 is made up of 14 amino acids. In DNA, the CDR3 is TGCGCCAGCAGCCCGGGTCCGGGAAATGAAAAACTGTTTTTT. The encoded protein is CASSPGPGNEKLFF.

The V gene is TRBV4-2, the J gene TRBJ1-1; no definite D call. Trimming cost V 4 bases and J 5 bases, with 11 bases left between them. The CDR3 contains 13 residues. CDR1 and CDR2 (germline): LGHNA, YNFKEQ. CDR3 sequence (DNA): TGTGCCAGCAGCCGAGGCCGATATACTGAAGCTTTCTTT. Protein sequence: CASSRGRYTEAFF.

This rearrangement joins TRBV5-1 to TRBJ2-1, with 7 bases matching TRBD1. Germline CDR1 SGHRS, CDR2 YFSETQ. The V segment lost 4 bases and the J segment 7 bases; nucleotides outside the gene matches: 8. The CDR3 contains 14 residues. Here the CDR3 DNA reads TGCGCCAGCAGCACCTCCGGGACAGAAAATGAGCAGTTCTTC. Amino acids: CASSTSGTENEQFF.

For the CDR3, the DNA is TGCGCCAGCAGCTTGGACAGCCCTTATAATTCACCCCTCCACTTT. It specifies CASSLDSPYNSPLHF. The chain recombines TRBV5-1 with TRBJ1-6, with D unresolved. Deletions cut 0 bases from V and 4 bases from J, with 8 bases between. The CDR3 is 15 residues long. The germline V gene has CDR1 SGHRS and CDR2 YFSETQ.

V usage is TRBV28 and J usage is TRBJ2-5; 7 positions match TRBD2. The junction had 5 bases not matched to a gene; V was cut back by 2 bases and J by 2 bases. CDR1 is MDHEN and CDR2 is SYDVKM in the germline V gene. The CDR3 sequence is 15 residues long. This CDR3 reads CASSLGTSVQETQYF. CDR3 DNA: TGTGCCAGCAGTTTAGGCACTAGCGTACAAGAGACCCAGTACTTC. Drawing the rest from reference TRBV28 and TRBJ2-5, the complete variable domain is DVKVTQSSRYLVKRTGEKVFLECVQDMDHENMFWYRQDPGLGLRLIYFSYDVKMKEKGDIPEGYSVSREKKERFSLILESASTNQTSMYLCASSLGTSVQETQYFGPGTRLLVL.

The chain employs TRBV27 and TRBJ1-2, with D possibly matching TRBD1 (5 bases). Trimming removed 2 bases from V and 2 bases from J, with 12 bases in between. The CDR3 sequence is 15 residues long. Germline V gene lookup returns CDR1 MNHEY and CDR2 SMNVEV (reference sequence). The CDR3 DNA reads TGTGCCAGCAGTTTAGACGTGGGGGGGAACTATGGCTACACCTTC. Translating it yields CASSLDVGGNYGYTF.

The chain recombines TRBV19 with TRBJ2-3; TRBD2 matches 8 bases. With V trimmed by 3 bases and J by 6 bases, 8 bases remained unmatched. The CDR3 is made up of 15 amino acids. Germline-derived CDR1 and CDR2 are LNHDA and SQIVND (reference sequence). CDR3 region: CASSMQGSGGDTQYF. CDR3 DNA: TGTGCCAGTAGTATGCAGGGATCGGGAGGGGATACGCAGTATTTT.

The chain has TRBV21-1 and TRBJ1-3; no DNA check was done on the table's D call, TRBD1. TRBV21-1 is flagged as a pseudogene. This CDR3 comprises 16 residues. The CDR3 sequence is CASSKARPRGGNTIYF. DNA for the CDR3: TGTGCCAGCAGCAAAGCCAGACCCAGGGGAGGAAACACCATATATTTT.

V usage is TRBV19 and J usage is TRBJ1-5; D is uncertain. Deletions cut 7 bases from V and 10 bases from J, with 11 bases between. This CDR3 has 11 residues. From germline, CDR1 is LNHDA and CDR2 SQIVND (reference sequence). CDR3 sequence (DNA): TGTGCCAGTACCGCTTCGGGTCCCCAGCATTTT. This sequence encodes CASTASGPQHF.

This chain uses TRBV7-8 with TRBJ1-4; D possibly corresponds to TRBD1 (6 bases). CDR3 length: 17 amino acids. Germline CDR1 reads SGHVS; CDR2 reads FQNEAQ. V was shortened by 7 bases and J by 0 bases, with 18 bases between the two germline ends. The chain's CDR3 is CASTLGGRAATNEKLFF. The CDR3 nucleotides read TGTGCCAGCACCCTGGGGGGCAGGGCCGCAACTAATGAAAAACTGTTTTTT.

The chain links TRBV29-1 to TRBJ2-1; TRBD2 agrees at 7 bases. This CDR3 is 13 amino acids long. V was clipped by 4 bases and J by 5 bases; unmatched bases: 5. Germline CDR1 SQVTM, CDR2 ANQGSEA. The CDR3 bases are TGCAGCGTTGTGCTAGCGGTAGACAATGAGCAGTTCTTC. It is translated as CSVVLAVDNEQFF.

The chain joins TRBV7-3 to TRBJ2-5; TRBD2 aligns across 7 bases. The germline V gene has CDR1 SGHTA and CDR2 FQGTGA. Trimming took 1 base from V and 0 from J; bases not matched to a gene: 2. This CDR3 region has 15 residues. The CDR3 sequence: CASSLMAGDQETQYF. CDR3 bases: TGTGCCAGCAGCTTAATGGCGGGGGACCAAGAGACCCAGTACTTC.

The rearrangement links TRBV9 to TRBJ2-2; D may be TRBD2 (6 bases). The CDR3 runs to 13 residues. In germline, CDR1 is SGDLS, CDR2 YYNGEE. V was shortened by 0 bases and J by 6 bases, with 6 bases between the two germline ends. CDR3 in amino acids: CASSVGGAGELFF. The DNA of the CDR3 is TGTGCCAGCAGCGTAGGGGGGGCCGGGGAGCTGTTTTTT.

The CDR3 region has the DNA TGTGCCAGCAGCCAGACTTCGGGGGGCAACCCTACGAGGCAGTACGTC. It is translated as CASSQTSGGNPTRQYV. J is TRBJ2-7 and V is TRBV7-8; tentatively, D is TRBD2 (7 bases). The germline V gene encodes CDR1 SGHVS and CDR2 FQNEAQ. The CDR3 is made up of 16 amino acids. With 5 bases removed from V and 9 bases from J, the gap between germline ends came to 26 bases.

This rearrangement joins TRBV19 to TRBJ1-5, with a possible D match to TRBD1 (5 bases). CDR1 is LNHDA and CDR2 is SQIVND in the germline V gene (reference sequence). The CDR3 covers 14 residues. Trimming took 4 bases from V and 9 from J, leaving 16 bases between them. The CDR3 loop is CASSTGGSPGPQHF. DNA for the CDR3: TGTGCCAGTAGTACGGGGGGTTCGCCGGGGCCCCAGCATTTT.

The genes are TRBV2 and TRBJ2-7; tentative D call: TRBD2 (5 bases). From germline, CDR1 is SNHLY and CDR2 FYNNEI. Trimming pared 6 bases from V and 2 bases from J, leaving 8 bases between. The CDR3 is 12 amino acids. As DNA, the CDR3 is TGTGCCAGCAGCAGACTACCCTACGAGCAGTACTTC. As protein: CASSRLPYEQYF.

V gene TRBV5-6 combines with J gene TRBJ1-3; D not resolved. The ends were cut back, 2 bases at V and 1 base at J, with 10 bases in the middle. The CDR3 runs 15 residues. Germline loops: CDR1 SGHDT, CDR2 YYEEEE. The CDR3 protein is CASSLDVRSGNTIYF. The DNA of the CDR3 is TGTGCCAGCAGCTTAGATGTACGGTCTGGAAACACCATATATTTT.

The chain combines TRBV11-2 with TRBJ2-5; D is undetermined. Germline lookup yields CDR1 SGHAT and CDR2 FQNNGV. Trimming took 11 bases from V and 2 from J, leaving 0 bases between them. The CDR3 consists of 8 residues. In DNA, the CDR3 is TGTGCCCAAGAGACCCAGTACTTC. Its translation: CAQETQYF.

The rearrangement uses TRBV27 and TRBJ1-3; D gene uncertain. Deletions cut 5 bases from V and 4 bases from J, with 12 bases between. The CDR3 consists of 14 residues. Germline V CDR1 and CDR2: MNHEY, SMNVEV (reference sequence). The CDR3 nucleotides are TGTGCCAGCAGTCCGGAACGTGCCGGAAACACCATATATTTT. Its translation is CASSPERAGNTIYF.

The chain employs TRBV6-6 and TRBJ2-7, with 8 bases fitting TRBD1. This CDR3 comprises 14 residues. V was pared by 6 bases and J by 5 bases, with 9 bases of the junction left unmatched. Germline values: CDR1 MNHNY, CDR2 SVGAGI (reference sequence). CDR3 DNA: TGTGCCAGCAGATCCGGGACAGGACATGACGAGCAGTACGTC. Its translation is CASRSGTGHDEQYV.

V is TRBV5-6 and J is TRBJ1-1; D ambiguous. CDR1 SGHDT and CDR2 YYEEEE come from the germline V gene. The CDR3 consists of 16 residues. Between the trimmed V and J ends, which lost 2 bases and 0 bases, there was a span of 14 bases. The CDR3 region is CASSLWEQPLNTEAFF. Written as DNA, the CDR3 is TGTGCCAGCAGCTTATGGGAACAGCCCTTGAACACTGAAGCTTTCTTT.

J is TRBJ2-1 and V is TRBV7-3; 15 bases align to TRBD2. CDR1 is SGHTA, CDR2 FQGTGA, per germline. The ends lost 2 bases at V and 10 bases at J; junction bases unmatched: 3. This CDR3 is built from 15 residues. The CDR3 DNA reads TGTGCCAGCAGCTTAGGGACTAGCGGGGGGTCCGAGCAGTTCTTC. This sequence encodes CASSLGTSGGSEQFF.